This record covers a single T cell receptor (beta chain). No antigen is known for it. These data come from a study of T cell responses to AZD1222 COVID-19 vaccine. Study-level points and caveats: Clonal diversity may have been underestimated in mostly white British donors. Among those given AZD1222, only five or six were seropositive at baseline.

The V end lost 2 bases, the J end lost 5 bases, and 13 bases lay between the germline ends. Germline CDR1 reads SNHLY; CDR2 reads FYNNEI. The length of the CDR3 is 15 residues. Generated by immunoSEQ multiplex PCR, the TCRdb table keeps only in-frame clones and is missing some. This table holds around 150,000 clones, about 92% found once. It was second doses at about 4 or about 12 weeks that were pooled. This receptor was obtained from an adult who received the AZD1222 COVID-19 vaccine. The starting material was peripheral blood, obtained 28 days after the second AZD1222 dose. This chain joins TRBV2 and TRBJ2-1; the D is unclear. CDR3 in DNA: TGTGCCAGCAGTGAAAACAGCTTTACTGACAATGAGCAGTTCTTC. It specifies CASSENSFTDNEQFF.